What follows is one TCR beta chain and its context. Its antigen remains unidentified. Germline trimming cut 3 bases from V and 3 bases from J; bases unmatched to any gene: 2. Germline-derived CDR1 and CDR2 are MNHNY and SVGAGI (reference sequence). The length of the CDR3 is 14 residues. The data derive from a study of T cells in tuberculosis. At the level of the study: In South Africa, adults with active tuberculosis were compared with IGRA-negative and latently infected IGRA-positive adolescents.

Here immunoSEQ multiplex PCR was the method, and the copy in TCRdb shows in-frame clones only, minus some. Of tens of thousands of clones in the sample, around 94% were seen once. Study findings and constraints: Shorter CDR3-alpha in active tuberculosis partly drove smaller distances.

The sequence was obtained from a donor aged 5 to 30 with latent tuberculosis or without tuberculosis infection. Some clones in this sample may be carry-over from other donors' samples. Material: PBMCs. V gene TRBV6-6 combines with J gene TRBJ2-7; 10 bases map to TRBD2. For the CDR3, the DNA is TGTGCCAGCAGTTATCCTAGCGGGAGCTACGAGCAGTACTTC. Translation gives CASSYPSGSYEQYF.